This T cell receptor (beta chain) was captured by sequencing in a study of CD8+ T cells in alopecia areata. At the level of the study: In an open-label trial, patients got 5 to 10 mg tofacitinib twice daily.

V lost 0 bases and J 2 bases, leaving 7 bases between the germline ends. The CDR3 extends over 14 amino acids. Germline-derived CDR1 and CDR2 are ENHRY and SYGVKD. Extracted from the samples, RNA was reverse transcribed into cDNA to serve as the sequencing template. Here immunoSEQ multiplex PCR was the method, and the copy in TCRdb shows in-frame clones only, minus some. The sample has over 150,000 clones, approximately 59% seen once; the top ten hold 14% to 15%. This clone was seen only a few times. Other DNA sequences within the sample encode an identical CDR3. This TCR came from a human donor with alopecia areata. V and J are TRBV10-3 and TRBJ2-5, with D maybe TRBD1 (6 bases). Sequenced material: CD4+ T cells sorted from blood, taken at week 0. In DNA form, the CDR3 reads TGTGCCATCAGTGAGTCGGACAGACAAGAGACCCAGTACTTC. The encoded protein is CAISESDRQETQYF.